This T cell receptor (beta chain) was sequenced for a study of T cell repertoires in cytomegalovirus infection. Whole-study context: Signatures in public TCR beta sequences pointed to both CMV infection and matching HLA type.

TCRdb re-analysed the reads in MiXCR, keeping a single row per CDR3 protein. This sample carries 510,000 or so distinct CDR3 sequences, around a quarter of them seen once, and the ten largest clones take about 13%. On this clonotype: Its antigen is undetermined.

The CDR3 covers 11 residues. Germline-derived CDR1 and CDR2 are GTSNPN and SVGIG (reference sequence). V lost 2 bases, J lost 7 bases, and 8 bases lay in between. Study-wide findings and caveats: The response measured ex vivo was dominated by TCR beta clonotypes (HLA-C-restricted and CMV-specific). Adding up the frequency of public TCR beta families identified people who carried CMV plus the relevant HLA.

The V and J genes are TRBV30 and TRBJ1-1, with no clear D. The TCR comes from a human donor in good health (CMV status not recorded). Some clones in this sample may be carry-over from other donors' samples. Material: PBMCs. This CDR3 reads CAWSFSVEAFF. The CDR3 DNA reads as TGTGCCTGGAGTTTTTCGGTTGAAGCTTTCTTT.